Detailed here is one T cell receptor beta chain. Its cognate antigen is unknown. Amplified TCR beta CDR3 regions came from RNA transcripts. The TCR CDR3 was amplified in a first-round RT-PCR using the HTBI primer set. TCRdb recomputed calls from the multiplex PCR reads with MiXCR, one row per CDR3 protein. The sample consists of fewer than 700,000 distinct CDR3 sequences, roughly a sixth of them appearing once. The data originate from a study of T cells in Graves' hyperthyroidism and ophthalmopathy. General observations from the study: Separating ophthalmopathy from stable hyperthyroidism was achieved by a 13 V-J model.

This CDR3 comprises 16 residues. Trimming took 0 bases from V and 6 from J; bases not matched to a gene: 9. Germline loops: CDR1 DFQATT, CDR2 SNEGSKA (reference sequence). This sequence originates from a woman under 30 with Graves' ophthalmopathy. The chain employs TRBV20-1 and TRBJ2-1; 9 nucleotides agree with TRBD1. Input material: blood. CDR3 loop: CSARDTGQGFLNEQFF. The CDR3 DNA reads TGCAGTGCTAGAGATACCGGACAGGGGTTTCTCAATGAGCAGTTCTTC.